The clone carrying this TCR beta chain was counted ten times or more. Construction of the TCRbeta library involved unique molecular identifiers. TCRdb reprocessed the PCR reads with MiXCR, giving one entry per CDR3 protein. The profile shows 300,000 to 400,000 distinct CDR3 sequences, roughly 14% of them singletons. This sample is part of a study of T-cell reconstitution after alpha-beta-depleted transplantation in children. The clonotype comes from a human donor who donated a stem cell graft to a child with Fanconi anemia. The sample consisted of PBMCs, taken from the stem cell graft.

DNA for the CDR3: TGTGCCACCTCCCAAGGGTATGGGGCCAACGTCCTGACTTTC. Encoded protein: CATSQGYGANVLTF. This chain connects TRBV6-1 to TRBJ2-6; D remains ambiguous. Trimming pared 10 bases from V and 3 bases from J, leaving 13 bases between. The germline gives CDR1 MNHNS, CDR2 SASEGT. The CDR3 is 14 amino acids.